This entry describes one T cell receptor (beta chain). As yet, its antigen is unknown. Germline V CDR1 and CDR2: SGHTS, YDEGEE. The V and J ends lost 5 bases and 8 bases respectively, with 12 bases between them. This CDR3 comprises 12 residues. These data belong to a study of cytotoxic CD8 clonotypes in ibrutinib-treated CLL. Background on the study: Complete response was seen in 2 patients and partial in about 24; 12 progressed and about 14 stayed remitted after a median roughly 70 months.

Measured with immunoSEQ multiplex PCR; TCRdb has only the in-frame clones, and not every one. The repertoire holds 140,000 to 150,000 clones, with 76% as singletons. Study findings and constraints: A rise in clonality was seen at ibrutinib response, and a fall back toward baseline was seen at progression.

Sequencing used PBMCs, obtained after 24 months of ibrutinib treatment. The clonotype originates from a human donor with chronic lymphocytic leukemia. The J gene is TRBJ2-3, the V gene TRBV5-8; a possible D gene is TRBD2 (6 bases). The CDR3 DNA reads as TGTGCCAGCAGGCCCTCCGGGGGTACGCAGTATTTT. Amino acids: CASRPSGGTQYF.